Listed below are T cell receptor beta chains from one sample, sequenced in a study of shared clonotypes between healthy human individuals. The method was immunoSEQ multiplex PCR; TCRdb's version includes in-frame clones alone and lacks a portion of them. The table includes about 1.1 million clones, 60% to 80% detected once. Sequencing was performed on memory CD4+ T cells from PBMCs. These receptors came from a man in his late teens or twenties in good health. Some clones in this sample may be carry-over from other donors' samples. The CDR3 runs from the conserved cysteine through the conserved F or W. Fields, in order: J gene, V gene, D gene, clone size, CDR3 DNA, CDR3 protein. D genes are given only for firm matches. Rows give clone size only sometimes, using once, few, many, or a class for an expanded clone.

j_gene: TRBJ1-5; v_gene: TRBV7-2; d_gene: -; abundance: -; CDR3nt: TGTGCCAGCAGCTCCACAGGGTCACTGAATCAGCCCCAGCATTTT; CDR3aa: CASSSTGSLNQPQHF
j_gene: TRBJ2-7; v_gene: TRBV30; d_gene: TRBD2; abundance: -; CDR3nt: TGTGCCTGGAGTGAGAGGGCAACTAGCGGGAGGGGGTACTTC; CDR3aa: CAWSERATSGRGYF
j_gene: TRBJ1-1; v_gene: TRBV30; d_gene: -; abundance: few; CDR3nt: TGTGCCTGGAGCGCCAAGGACAGAATGAACACTGAAGCTTTCTTT; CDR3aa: CAWSAKDRMNTEAFF
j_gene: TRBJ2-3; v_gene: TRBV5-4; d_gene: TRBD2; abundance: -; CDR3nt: TGTGCCAGCAGCTTGGATCCTAGCGGGAGGGCGCAGTATTTT; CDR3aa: CASSLDPSGRAQYF
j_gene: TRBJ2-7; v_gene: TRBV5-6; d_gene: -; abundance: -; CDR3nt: TGTGCCAGCAGCCTGCAGGAGGGGTCTGGGTCCTACGAGCAGTACTTC; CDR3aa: CASSLQEGSGSYEQYF
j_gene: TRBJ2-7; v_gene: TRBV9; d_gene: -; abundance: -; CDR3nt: TGTGCCAGCAGCGTAGAAGGGGTGGGGATCTACGAGCAGTACTTC; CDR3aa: CASSVEGVGIYEQYF
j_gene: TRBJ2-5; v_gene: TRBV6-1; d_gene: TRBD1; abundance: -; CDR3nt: TGTGCCAGCAGTGGAATTGGACAGGGGAGGTCGGTAAGGGAGACCCAGTACTTC; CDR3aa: CASSGIGQGRSVRETQYF
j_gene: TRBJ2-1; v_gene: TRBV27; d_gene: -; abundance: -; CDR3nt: TGTGCCAGCAGGCGTACGCCGACAAGCCCCAATGAGCAGTTCTTC; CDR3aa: CASRRTPTSPNEQFF
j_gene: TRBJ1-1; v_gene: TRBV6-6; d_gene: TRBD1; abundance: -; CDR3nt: TGTGCCAGCAGTTCATCGCGGACAGGGGGAGACCAAGCTTTCTTT; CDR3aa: CASSSSRTGGDQAFF
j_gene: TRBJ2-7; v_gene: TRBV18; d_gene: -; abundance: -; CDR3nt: TGTGCCAGCTCACCCGGAAGGGGCAGCGGGTGGGAGCAGTACTTC; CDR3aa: CASSPGRGSGWEQYF
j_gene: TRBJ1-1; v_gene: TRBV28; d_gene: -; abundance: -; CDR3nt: TGTGCCAGCAGTTTAACAGCCTTGGGATTGGAAGCTTTCTTT; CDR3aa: CASSLTALGLEAFF
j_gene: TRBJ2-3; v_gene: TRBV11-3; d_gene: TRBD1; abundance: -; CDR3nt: TGTGCCAGCAGCGCACAGGGGGCAGGAGATACGCAGTATTTT; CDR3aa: CASSAQGAGDTQYF
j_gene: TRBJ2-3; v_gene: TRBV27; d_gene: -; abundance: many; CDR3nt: TGTGCCAGCAGTTTAGGGGACTTCACAGATACGCAGTATTTT; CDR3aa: CASSLGDFTDTQYF
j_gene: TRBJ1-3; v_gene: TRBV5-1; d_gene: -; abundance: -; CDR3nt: TGCGCCAGCAGCTTGGGGCGTAACTCTGGAAACACCATATATTTT; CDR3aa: CASSLGRNSGNTIYF
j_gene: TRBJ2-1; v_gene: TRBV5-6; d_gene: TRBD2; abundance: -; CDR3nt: TGTGCCAGCAGTTCGACCGGGAGGGCCTACAATGAGCAGTTCTTC; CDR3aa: CASSSTGRAYNEQFF
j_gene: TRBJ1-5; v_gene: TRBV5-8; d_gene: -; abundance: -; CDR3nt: TGTGCCAGCAGTCGACGGACCGCTAGCAATCAGCCCCAGCATTTT; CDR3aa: CASSRRTASNQPQHF
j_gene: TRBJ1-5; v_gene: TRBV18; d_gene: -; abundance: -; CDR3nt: TGTGCCAGCTCACCAGAGCCGGGCCGTAATCAGCCCCAGCATTTT; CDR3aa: CASSPEPGRNQPQHF
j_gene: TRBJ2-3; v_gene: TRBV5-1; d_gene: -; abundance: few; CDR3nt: TGCGCCAGCAGCTCGGGGGTGGCAGGGCCTAGCACAGATACGCAGTATTTT; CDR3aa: CASSSGVAGPSTDTQYF
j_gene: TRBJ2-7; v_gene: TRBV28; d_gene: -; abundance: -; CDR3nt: TGTGCCAGCAGTTTAAAGGGCAGGTGGGAGCAGTACTTC; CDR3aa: CASSLKGRWEQYF
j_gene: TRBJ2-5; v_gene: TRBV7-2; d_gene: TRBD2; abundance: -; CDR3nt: TGTGCCAGCAGAGAGTTAAGCGGGAGTAGCCAAGAGACCCAGTACTTC; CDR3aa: CASRELSGSSQETQYF
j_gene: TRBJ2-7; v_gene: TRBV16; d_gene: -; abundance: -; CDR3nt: TGTGCCAGCAGCCAGATTTCCTACGAGCAGTACTTC; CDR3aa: CASSQISYEQYF
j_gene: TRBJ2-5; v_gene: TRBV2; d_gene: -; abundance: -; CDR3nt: TGTGCCAGCAGTGAAACCCGCCAAGAGACCCAGTACTTC; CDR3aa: CASSETRQETQYF
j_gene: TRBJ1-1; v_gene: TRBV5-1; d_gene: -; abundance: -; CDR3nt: TGCGCCAGCAGCTTGAATCCCAAAATGAACACTGAAGCTTTCTTT; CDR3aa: CASSLNPKMNTEAFF
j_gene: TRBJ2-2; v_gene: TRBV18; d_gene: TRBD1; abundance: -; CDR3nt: TGTGCCAGCTCACCACCGGGACAGGTGGCTAGGGCCGGGGAGCTGTTTTTT; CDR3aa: CASSPPGQVARAGELFF
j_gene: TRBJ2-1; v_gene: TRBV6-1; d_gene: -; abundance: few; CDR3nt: TGTGCCAGCGGTCTCTCCTACAATGAGCAGTTCTTC; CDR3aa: CASGLSYNEQFF
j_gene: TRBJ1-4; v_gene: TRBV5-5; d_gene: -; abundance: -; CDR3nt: TGTGCCAGCAGCCCTGGGGTGGGAAGTGGAGAAAAACTGTTTTTT; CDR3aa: CASSPGVGSGEKLFF
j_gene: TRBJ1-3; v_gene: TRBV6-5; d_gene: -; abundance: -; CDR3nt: TGTGCCAGCAGCCCCAGAGGACCCTCTGGAAACACCATATATTTT; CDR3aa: CASSPRGPSGNTIYF
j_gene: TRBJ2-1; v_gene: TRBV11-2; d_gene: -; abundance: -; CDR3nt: TGTGCCAGCAGCTTAGAAAGGAGAGGGGGCAATGAGCAGTTCTTC; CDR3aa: CASSLERRGGNEQFF
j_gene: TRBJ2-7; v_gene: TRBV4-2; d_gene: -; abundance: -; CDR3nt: TGTGCCAGCAGCCAACGCTCAGCCGGAGATTACGAGCAGTACTTC; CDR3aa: CASSQRSAGDYEQYF